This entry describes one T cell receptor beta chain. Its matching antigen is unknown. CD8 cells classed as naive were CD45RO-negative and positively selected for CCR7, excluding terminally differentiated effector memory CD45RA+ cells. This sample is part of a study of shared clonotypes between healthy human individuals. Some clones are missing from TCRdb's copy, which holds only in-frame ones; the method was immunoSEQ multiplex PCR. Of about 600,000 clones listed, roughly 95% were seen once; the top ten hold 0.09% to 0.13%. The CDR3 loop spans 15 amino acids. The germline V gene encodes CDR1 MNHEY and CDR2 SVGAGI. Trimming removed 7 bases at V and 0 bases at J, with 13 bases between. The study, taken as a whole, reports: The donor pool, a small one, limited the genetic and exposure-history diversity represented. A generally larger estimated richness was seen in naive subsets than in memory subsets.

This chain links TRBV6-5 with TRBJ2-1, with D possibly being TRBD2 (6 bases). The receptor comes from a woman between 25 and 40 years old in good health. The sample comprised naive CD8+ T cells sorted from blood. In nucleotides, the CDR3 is TGTGCCAGCACCTATAGCGGAAGCTCCTACAATGAGCAGTTCTTC. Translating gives CASTYSGSSYNEQFF.